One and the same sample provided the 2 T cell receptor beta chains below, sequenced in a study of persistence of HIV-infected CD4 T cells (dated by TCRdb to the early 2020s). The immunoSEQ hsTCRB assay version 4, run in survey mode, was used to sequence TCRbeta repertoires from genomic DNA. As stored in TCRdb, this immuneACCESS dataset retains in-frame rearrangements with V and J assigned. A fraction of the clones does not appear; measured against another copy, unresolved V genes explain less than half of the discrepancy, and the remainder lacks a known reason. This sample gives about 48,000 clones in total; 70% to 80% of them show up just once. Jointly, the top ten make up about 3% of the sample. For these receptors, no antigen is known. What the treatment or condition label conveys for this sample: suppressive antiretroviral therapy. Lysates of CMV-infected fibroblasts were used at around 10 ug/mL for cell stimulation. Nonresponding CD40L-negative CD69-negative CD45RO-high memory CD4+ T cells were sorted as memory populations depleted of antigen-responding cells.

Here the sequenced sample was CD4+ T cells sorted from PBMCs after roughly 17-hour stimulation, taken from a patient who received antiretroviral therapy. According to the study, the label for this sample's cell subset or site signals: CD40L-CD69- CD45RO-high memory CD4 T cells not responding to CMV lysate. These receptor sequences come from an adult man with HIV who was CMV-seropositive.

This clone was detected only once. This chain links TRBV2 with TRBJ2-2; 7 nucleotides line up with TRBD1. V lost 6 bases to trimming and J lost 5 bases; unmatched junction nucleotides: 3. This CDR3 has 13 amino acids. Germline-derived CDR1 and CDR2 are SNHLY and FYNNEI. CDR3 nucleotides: TGTGCCAGCAGCCAACAGGGGACCGGGGAGCTGTTTTTT. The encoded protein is CASSQQGTGELFF.

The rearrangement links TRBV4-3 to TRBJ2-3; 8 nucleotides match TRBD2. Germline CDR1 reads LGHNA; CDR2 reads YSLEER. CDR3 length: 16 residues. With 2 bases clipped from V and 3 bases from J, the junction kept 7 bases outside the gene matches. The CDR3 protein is CASSQTSGSGTDTQYF. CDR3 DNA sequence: TGCGCCAGCAGCCAAACCAGCGGGAGTGGAACAGATACGCAGTATTTT.